Following are 29 T cell receptor beta chains from one sample sequenced in a study of T-cell reconstitution after alpha-beta-depleted transplantation in children. It was with unique molecular identifiers that the TCRbeta library was prepared. Via MiXCR, TCRdb re-called the PCR reads, giving one row per CDR3 protein. The data show 250,000 to 350,000 distinct CDR3 sequences, roughly 9.5% seen once. The specimen comprised PBMCs from the stem cell graft donor, sampled from the stem cell graft. These receptors came from a human donor who donated a stem cell graft to a child with SCID.

For this clonotype: It may be a read error: a sequence one base away is much more abundant. The chain couples TRBV5-6 to TRBJ2-1; 8 nucleotides match TRBD2. Germline CDR1 and CDR2: SGHDT and YYEEEE. V trimming: 2 bases; J trimming: 7 bases; junction bases outside the gene matches: 11. There are 16 residues in the CDR3. CDR3 sequence reads: CASSFPAGVPGNEQFF. Here the CDR3 DNA reads TGTGCCAGCAGCTTCCCAGCGGGGGTGCCGGGGAATGAGCAGTTCTTC. Based on the CDR3 plus reference TRBV5-6 and TRBJ2-1, the full variable domain is DAGVTQSPTHLIKTRGQQVTLRCSPKSGHDTVSWYQQALGQGPQFIFQYYEEEERQRGNFPDRFSGHQFPNYSSELNVNALLLGDSALYLCASSFPAGVPGNEQFFGPGTRLTVL.

This clonotype has more than one count but fewer than ten. This chain joins TRBV7-7 and TRBJ2-5, with TRBD1 identical over 10 bases. Germline V CDR1 and CDR2: SSHAT, FNYEAQ (reference sequence). The V gene end was trimmed by 5 bases and the J gene end by 5 bases; junction bases not matched to a gene: 8. The CDR3 length is 15 residues. Written as DNA, the CDR3 is TGTGCCAGCAGCCTGGACAGGGGGACGCGGGAGACCCAGTACTTC. Protein sequence: CASSLDRGTRETQYF.

The chain carries TRBV20-1 and TRBJ2-2; 7 bases fit TRBD2. The ends lost 0 bases at V and 3 bases at J; junction bases unmatched: 4. This CDR3 has 15 residues. Looked up from germline, CDR1 is DFQATT and CDR2 is SNEGSKA (reference sequence). The CDR3 sequence is CSAREGSGDTGELFF. The CDR3 bases are TGCAGTGCTAGAGAGGGAAGCGGGGACACCGGGGAGCTGTTTTTT.

In its sample, this clonotype was seen many times. This rearrangement joins TRBV12-3 or TRBV12-4 to TRBJ2-2; 8 nucleotides agree with TRBD1. The CDR3 loop spans 15 amino acids. V lost 3 bases, J lost 3 bases, and 3 bases stayed unmatched. Here the CDR3 reads CASSFRTGHTGELFF. The CDR3 DNA is TGTGCCAGCAGTTTCAGGACAGGGCACACCGGGGAGCTGTTTTTT.

This clonotype has ten or more counts. The V gene is TRBV3-1, the J gene TRBJ2-7; 12 positions agree with TRBD1. The CDR3 length is 15 residues. Germline CDR1 and CDR2: LGHDT and YNNKEL (reference sequence). Trimming took 3 bases from V and 2 from J; bases not matched to a gene: 2. The CDR3 sequence is CASSQGDRGPYEQYF. CDR3 nucleotide sequence: TGTGCCAGCAGCCAGGGGGACAGGGGGCCCTACGAGCAGTACTTC.

This clonotype has ten or more counts. The chain is built from TRBV4-1 and TRBJ1-1; possible D gene TRBD1, 6 bases. Germline V gene lookup returns CDR1 MGHRA and CDR2 YSYEKL. The CDR3 has 16 residues. V lost 0 bases and J 4 bases, leaving 15 bases between the germline ends. The CDR3 coding sequence is TGCGCCAGCAGCCAAGAGGGGGCAGGGCTGGGCACTGAAGCTTTCTTT. This sequence encodes CASSQEGAGLGTEAFF.

This rearrangement joins TRBV12-3 or TRBV12-4 to TRBJ2-5; 7 bases match TRBD2. The CDR3 is 13 residues long. J gave up 3 bases and V 3 bases, and 1 base lay outside the gene matches. CDR3 DNA sequence: TGTGCCAGCAGTTTTGGGGGGGAAGAGACCCAGTACTTC. Translating gives CASSFGGEETQYF.

This clonotype appeared many times. V gene TRBV12-3 or TRBV12-4 combines with J gene TRBJ2-1; a weak D match, TRBD2 (5 bases). The CDR3 sequence is 12 residues long. V was pared by 1 base and J by 10 bases, with 8 bases between. The CDR3 coding sequence is TGTGCCAGCAGTTTAGATTCGGGGGAGCAGTTCTTC. As protein: CASSLDSGEQFF.

This clonotype has ten or more counts. This chain uses TRBV10-2 with TRBJ2-2; D is unclear. The ends were cut back, 4 bases at V and 2 bases at J, with 8 bases in the middle. The CDR3 is made up of 14 amino acids. The germline CDR1 and CDR2 sequences are WSHSY and SAAADI. DNA for the CDR3: TGCGCCAGCAGTGCTGACGCAAACACCGGGGAGCTGTTTTTT. Translated, it gives CASSADANTGELFF.

Comment on this clonotype: Being one base from a much bigger clone, this may be a read error. The chain carries TRBV12-3 or TRBV12-4 and TRBJ2-5; no definite D call. The CDR3 totals 15 residues. The CDR3 sequence is CASSLSPGSGETKYF. The CDR3 DNA is TGTGCCAGCAGTTTATCCCCAGGAAGTGGAGAGACCAAGTACTTC.

This clonotype occurred a few times. The gene calls are TRBV25-1 and TRBJ2-1; 11 nucleotides match TRBD2. V trimming: 1 base; J trimming: 9 bases; junction bases outside the gene matches: 5. The germline V gene has CDR1 MGHDK and CDR2 SYGVNS. The CDR3 runs 15 residues. DNA of the CDR3: TGTGCCAGCAGTGAATTCTCAACTAGCGGGGGTGAGCAGTTCTTC. Its translation: CASSEFSTSGGEQFF.

The CDR3 region is CSADGDGIYEQYF. The CDR3 bases are TGCAGTGCCGATGGGGACGGAATCTACGAGCAGTACTTC. J is TRBJ2-7 and V is TRBV20-1; D is tentatively TRBD1 or TRBD2 (5 bases each). V gave up 6 bases and J gave up 3 bases, with 15 bases separating them. This CDR3 is built from 13 residues. The germline CDR1 and CDR2 sequences are DFQATT and SNEGSKA (reference sequence).

This clonotype was seen more than once but under ten times. The gene calls are TRBV9 and TRBJ2-1; D perhaps matches TRBD2 (5 bases). CDR1 is SGDLS, CDR2 YYNGEE, per germline. V was pared by 0 bases and J by 7 bases, with 17 bases between. The CDR3 is made up of 16 amino acids. The CDR3 protein is CASSVGSRERNNEQFF. The CDR3 coding sequence is TGTGCCAGCAGCGTAGGGTCTCGGGAACGGAATAATGAGCAGTTCTTC.

The chain combines TRBV11-3 with TRBJ2-1; TRBD1 or TRBD2 may be the D gene (5 bases each). V shed 5 bases and J shed 5 bases, with 13 bases lying between them. CDR3 size: 14 residues. Germline values: CDR1 SGHNT, CDR2 YENEEA. CDR3 nucleotide sequence: TGTGCCAGCAGCGCAGGGACGCTCGACAATGAGCAGTTCTTC. As protein: CASSAGTLDNEQFF.

This clonotype showed up just a few times. The chain is built from TRBV2 and TRBJ1-2; D is undetermined. CDR3 size: 12 residues. Trimming stripped 6 bases from V and 4 bases from J, with 9 bases between. The V gene's germline CDR1 is SNHLY and CDR2 FYNNEI. The CDR3 loop reads CASRPAVYGYTF. CDR3 DNA sequence: TGTGCCAGCAGACCGGCTGTCTATGGCTACACCTTC.

There are a few counts of this clonotype. The chain has TRBV14 and TRBJ2-7, with a tentative D call TRBD2 (6 bases). V lost 0 bases and J lost 9, with 15 bases in between. Germline V gives CDR1 SGHDN, CDR2 FVKESK. The CDR3 runs 14 residues. CDR3 region: CASSQDSGDRRQYF. The CDR3 DNA reads as TGTGCCAGCAGCCAAGATTCGGGGGATCGGCGGCAGTACTTC.

This clonotype was detected only a few times. The chain has TRBV10-3 and TRBJ2-3; D ambiguous. The CDR3 contains 13 residues. The V gene lost 10 bases and the J gene lost 0 bases, with 11 bases spanning the gap. The V gene's germline CDR1 is ENHRY and CDR2 SYGVKD. The CDR3 sequence is CATGKKSTDTQYF. DNA for the CDR3: TGTGCCACTGGAAAAAAAAGCACAGATACGCAGTATTTT.

V and J are TRBV5-1 and TRBJ2-3; no clear D. The germline V gene has CDR1 SGHRS and CDR2 YFSETQ. This CDR3 is 16 amino acids long. Trimming shortened V by 0 bases and J by 4 bases, and 15 bases separated the two germline ends. CDR3 loop: CASSLESRVWPDTQYF. In nucleotides, the CDR3 is TGCGCCAGCAGCTTGGAAAGTAGAGTTTGGCCAGATACGCAGTATTTT.

This clonotype was seen many times. The rearrangement links TRBV5-1 to TRBJ1-4; 9 bases map to TRBD1. In germline, CDR1 is SGHRS, CDR2 YFSETQ. J was trimmed by 7 bases and V by 4 bases; bases with no gene match: 5. The CDR3 extends over 14 amino acids. CDR3 DNA: TGCGCCAGCAGCCACACAGGGGGCGGTGAAAAACTGTTTTTT. This gives the protein CASSHTGGGEKLFF.

This clonotype was counted a few times. CDR3 in amino acids: CSARIRGETQYF. In DNA, the CDR3 is TGCAGTGCTAGAATTAGGGGAGAGACCCAGTACTTC. The rearrangement joins TRBV20-1 to TRBJ2-5; maybe TRBD1 (5 bases). V gave up 2 bases and J gave up 4 bases, with 8 bases separating them. The germline V gene encodes CDR1 DFQATT and CDR2 SNEGSKA (reference sequence). The CDR3 consists of 12 residues.

The CDR3: CSAPPDGALGYTF. CDR3 in DNA: TGCAGTGCTCCCCCCGACGGCGCGCTTGGCTACACCTTC. This chain links TRBV20-1 with TRBJ1-2; D remains unclear. The CDR3 is made up of 13 amino acids. Germline V gene lookup returns CDR1 DFQATT and CDR2 SNEGSKA (reference sequence). Trimming stripped 5 bases from V and 7 bases from J, with 17 bases between.

V usage is TRBV7-9 and J usage is TRBJ2-7; 9 positions agree with TRBD1. This CDR3 contains 15 residues. V lost 5 bases to trimming and J lost 3 bases; unmatched junction nucleotides: 8. Germline CDR1 SEHNR, CDR2 FQNEAQ (reference sequence). DNA for the CDR3: TGTGCCAGCAGCCCGGGACAGGGAGTTTTCTACGAGCAGTACTTC. Translating it yields CASSPGQGVFYEQYF.

This clonotype was seen only a few times. V is TRBV9 and J is TRBJ2-1, with 13 bases aligning to TRBD2. Trimming took 3 bases from V and 7 from J; bases not matched to a gene: 1. Looked up from germline, CDR1 is SGDLS and CDR2 is YYNGEE. CDR3 length: 14 amino acids. The CDR3 DNA reads TGTGCCAGCAGCGCGACTAGCGGGGGGAATGAGCAGTTCTTC. Protein sequence: CASSATSGGNEQFF.

This rearrangement joins TRBV25-1 to TRBJ2-7; D gene unclear. Trimming pared 2 bases from V and 7 bases from J, leaving 9 bases between. Germline-derived CDR1 and CDR2 are MGHDK and SYGVNS. The CDR3 totals 12 residues. CDR3 in amino acids: CASSEDRWEQYF. For the CDR3, the DNA is TGTGCCAGCAGTGAAGATCGTTGGGAGCAGTACTTC.

This clonotype was observed a few times. This rearrangement joins TRBV20-1 to TRBJ1-2; 11 nucleotides line up with TRBD1. Trimming took 2 bases from V and 7 from J; bases not matched to a gene: 15. Germline V CDR1 and CDR2: DFQATT, SNEGSKA (reference sequence). This CDR3 is 17 amino acids long. In DNA form, the CDR3 reads TGCAGTGCTAGAAAATGGACAGGGGGCGAGAAGTACGGTGGCTACACCTTC. This sequence encodes CSARKWTGGEKYGGYTF.

The chain employs TRBV5-1 and TRBJ2-1; D is perhaps TRBD2 (6 bases). The germline gives CDR1 SGHRS, CDR2 YFSETQ. This CDR3 is 13 amino acids long. Trimming removed 4 bases from V and 8 bases from J, with 13 bases in between. DNA of the CDR3: TGCGCCAGCAGCCAATCATGGAGGGATGAGCAGTTCTTC. Its protein product is CASSQSWRDEQFF.

This clonotype was seen ten or more times. The chain carries TRBV12-3 or TRBV12-4 and TRBJ2-1; 8 bases line up with TRBD1. Germline trimming cut 6 bases from V and 2 bases from J; bases unmatched to any gene: 18. There are 19 residues in the CDR3. CDR3 sequence: CASSYGQGLTVLAYNEQFF. CDR3 nucleotides: TGTGCCAGCAGCTATGGACAGGGATTGACGGTACTGGCCTACAATGAGCAGTTCTTC.

In this sample, this clonotype turned up a few times. The chain combines TRBV29-1 with TRBJ1-1; D remains unclear. The germline V and J ends were trimmed by 7 bases and 10 bases, with 16 bases remaining between them. There are 11 residues in the CDR3. Germline values: CDR1 SQVTM, CDR2 ANQGSEA. CDR3 bases: TGCAGCGCCCAAGTTGGGGAAGGAGCTTTCTTT. It translates to CSAQVGEGAFF.

This clonotype was seen only a few times. The rearrangement links TRBV2 to TRBJ2-2; 9 nucleotides line up with TRBD1. V was clipped by 6 bases and J by 7 bases; unmatched bases: 6. Germline V CDR1 and CDR2: SNHLY, FYNNEI. This CDR3 comprises 14 residues. The CDR3 loop is CASSEGQGFGELFF. DNA of the CDR3: TGTGCCAGCAGCGAGGGACAGGGTTTCGGGGAGCTGTTTTTT.